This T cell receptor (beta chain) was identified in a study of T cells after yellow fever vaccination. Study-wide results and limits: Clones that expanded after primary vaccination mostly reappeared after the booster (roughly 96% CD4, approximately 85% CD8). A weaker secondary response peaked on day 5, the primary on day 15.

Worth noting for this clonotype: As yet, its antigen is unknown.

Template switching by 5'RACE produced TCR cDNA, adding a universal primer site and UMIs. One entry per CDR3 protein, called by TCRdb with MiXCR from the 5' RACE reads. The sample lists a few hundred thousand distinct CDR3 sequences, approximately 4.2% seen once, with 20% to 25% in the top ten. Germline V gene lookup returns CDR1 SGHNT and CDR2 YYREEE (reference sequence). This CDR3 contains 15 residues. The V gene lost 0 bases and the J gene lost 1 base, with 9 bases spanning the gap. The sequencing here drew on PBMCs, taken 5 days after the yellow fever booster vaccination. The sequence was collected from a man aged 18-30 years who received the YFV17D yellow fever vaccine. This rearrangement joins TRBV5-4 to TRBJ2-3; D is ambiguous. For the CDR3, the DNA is TGTGCCAGCAGCTTGGGGACCGGTCGCACAGATACGCAGTATTTT. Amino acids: CASSLGTGRTDTQYF.